In this sample, the clone carrying this T cell receptor beta chain turned up once. The assay was immunoSEQ multiplex PCR, and TCRdb's table has in-frame clones only and misses some. The sample shows some 190,000 clones, 75% to 90% of them seen only once. The sample comes from a study of blood T cell repertoires in COVID-19. Study context: From T cells, B-cell-depleted T cells, or PBMCs came the material, which was cDNA or gDNA.

Enrolled through a virtual design, the participants were between about 18 and 100 years of age and came from 24 US areas. Germline CDR1 SGHTS, CDR2 YDEGEE. V lost 1 base, J lost 6 bases, and 10 bases lay in between. The CDR3 spans 14 residues. Specimen: PBMCs or T cells enriched from blood (not recorded which). This rearrangement joins TRBV5-8 to TRBJ2-2; D uncertain. The receptor comes from a woman in her thirties or forties with acute COVID-19. The CDR3 sequence is CASSLKLTPGELFF. Here the CDR3 DNA reads TGTGCCAGCAGCTTGAAGCTGACTCCCGGGGAGCTGTTTTTT.